This T cell receptor (beta chain) was retrieved from a study of blood T cell repertoires in COVID-19. Germline-derived CDR1 and CDR2 are SGHAT and FQNNGV. The CDR3 consists of 15 residues. V dropped 2 bases and J dropped 4; count of bases not matched to a gene: 6. Methods used by the authors: How many nucleated cells were present was estimated from reference gene primer amplification. Only in-frame clones appear in the TCRdb table, and some are missing; sequencing was by immunoSEQ multiplex PCR. The DNA was the basis for D and trimming; V, J and clone size are from that table. The table records about 150,000 clones, approximately 80% of them present only once. Participant ages covered about 18 to 100 years across some 25 US areas.

The V gene is TRBV11-2, the J gene TRBJ2-5, with 8 bases that match TRBD1. This clonotype was sampled from a man between 65 and 79 years old who had been exposed to COVID-19. Specimen: PBMCs or T cells enriched from blood (not recorded which). The CDR3, as DNA: TGTGCCAGCAGCTTAAAATCAGGGGGCGTAGAGACCCAGTACTTC. Its protein is CASSLKSGGVETQYF. Complete variable domain (other parts from reference TRBV11-2 and TRBJ2-5): EAGVAQSPRYKIIEKRQSVAFWCNPISGHATLYWYQQILGQGPKLLIQFQNNGVVDDSQLPKDRFSAERLKGVDSTLKIQPAKLEDSAVYLCASSLKSGGVETQYFGPGTRLLVL.